A single sample is the source of the 21 T cell receptor beta chains below, sequenced in a study of human T cells and chemical hapten exposure. Time point meaning: healthy volunteer bleed at 6 weeks. It was unfractionated whole blood from which total RNA was extracted. TCRdb re-analysed the RACE reads in MiXCR, keeping a single row per CDR3 protein. Found here are tens of thousands of distinct CDR3 sequences, 4.5% to 5.5% of them singletons; the top ten hold about 13%. The material sequenced was whole blood. The source of these receptors is a human donor in good health. Some clones in this sample may be carry-over from other donors' samples.

This clonotype was seen ten or more times. The V gene is TRBV6-5, the J gene TRBJ1-3, with no clear D. Trimming removed 5 bases from V and 3 bases from J, with 8 bases in between. Per the germline V gene, CDR1 is MNHEY and CDR2 is SVGAGI. The length of the CDR3 is 13 residues. CDR3 nucleotide sequence: TGTGCCAGCAGTCGGGCCAGTGGAAACACCATATATTTT. Residues: CASSRASGNTIYF.

At least ten counts were recorded for this clonotype. The junction departs from the called germline gene at one end, perhaps through a read error. J is TRBJ2-1 and V is TRBV10-3; TRBD2 matches at 9 bases. From germline, CDR1 is ENHRY and CDR2 SYGVKD. The CDR3 consists of 15 residues. The CDR3 spells CAITEREVLLDEQFF. CDR3 in DNA: TGTGCCATCACTGAGCGGGAGGTCCTCTTGGATGAGCAGTTCTTC.

This clonotype has ten or more counts. The chain links TRBV10-3 to TRBJ2-1, with a tentative D call TRBD1 (6 bases). Germline CDR1 and CDR2: ENHRY and SYGVKD. The CDR3 is made up of 15 amino acids. The V end lost 5 bases, the J end lost 8 bases, and 19 bases lay between the germline ends. The CDR3 DNA sequence: TGTGCCATCAGTCCAACACAGGGCCCTTACCATGAGCAGTTCTTC. Translated: CAISPTQGPYHEQFF.

A remark on this clonotype: This may be a read error: a much more frequent sequence differs by one nucleotide. The chain combines TRBV6-4 with TRBJ2-3, with D tentatively TRBD1 (6 bases). Per germline, CDR1 MRHNA and CDR2 SNTAGT. The CDR3 runs 14 residues. CDR3 amino acids: CASSVSGGTDMQYF. CDR3 DNA sequence: TGTGCCAGCAGCGTTTCTGGGGGCACAGATATGCAGTATTTT.

CDR3 nucleotide sequence: TGTGCCAGCAGTCCCGGGACTAGCGGGGGGGCCGGACTCAACGAGCAGTACTTC. Its protein product is CASSPGTSGGAGLNEQYF. The chain links TRBV12-3 or TRBV12-4 to TRBJ2-7; 16 positions agree with TRBD2. The J segment lost 5 bases and the V segment lost 5 bases, leaving 12 bases of the junction unmatched. This CDR3 spans 18 amino acids.

This clonotype has at least ten counts. The chain uses TRBV14 and TRBJ2-1; D not resolved. The CDR3 is 16 amino acids. Germline values: CDR1 SGHDN, CDR2 FVKESK. V was clipped by 4 bases and J by 4 bases, with 17 bases between them. CDR3 sequence (DNA): TGTGCCAGCAGCCGCTTAGGATGGCCGGAATACAATGAGCAGTTCTTC. It yields the protein CASSRLGWPEYNEQFF.

This clonotype was counted at least ten times. The chain combines TRBV18 with TRBJ2-5; 7 bases fit TRBD1. This CDR3 region has 14 residues. Per germline, CDR1 KGHSH and CDR2 LQKENI. After removal of 3 bases from V and 1 base from J, the junction contained 2 bases not matched to a gene. In DNA form, the CDR3 reads TGTGCCAGCTCACCCGACAGGGTCCAAGAGACCCAGTACTTC. Translation: CASSPDRVQETQYF.

This clonotype was counted ten times or more. The J gene is TRBJ1-6, the V gene TRBV7-9, with 10 positions matching TRBD1. The CDR3 has 14 amino acids. V lost 5 bases and J lost 6; bases outside the gene matches: 1. Germline CDR1 SEHNR, CDR2 FQNEAQ (reference sequence). CDR3 amino acids: CASSGTGANSPLHF. DNA of the CDR3: TGTGCCAGCAGCGGGACAGGGGCTAATTCACCCCTCCACTTT.

This clonotype showed up many times. This chain joins TRBV6-5 and TRBJ1-2; D remains ambiguous. V was clipped by 2 bases and J by 6 bases, with 16 bases between them. The length of the CDR3 is 15 residues. Germline V gives CDR1 MNHEY, CDR2 SVGAGI. In DNA form, the CDR3 reads TGTGCCAGCAGTTACGCCCCAGGAACCGCAGATGGCTACACCTTC. Its translation: CASSYAPGTADGYTF.

This clonotype occurred many times. This sequence joins TRBV7-2 and TRBJ2-3; D remains unclear. Germline CDR1 is SGHTA and CDR2 is FQGNSA. Trimming took 1 base from V and 1 from J, leaving 12 bases between them. The CDR3 totals 16 residues. This chain's CDR3 is CASSLVPTFRTDTQYF. In DNA, the CDR3 is TGTGCCAGCAGCTTAGTCCCAACATTCCGCACAGATACGCAGTATTTT.

This clonotype showed up many times. V gene TRBV7-2 combines with J gene TRBJ1-2; D possibly corresponds to TRBD1 (5 bases). From germline, CDR1 is SGHTA and CDR2 FQGNSA. The CDR3 spans 16 residues. Trimming removed 0 bases at V and 8 bases at J, with 19 bases between. The CDR3 DNA sequence: TGTGCCAGCAGCTTAGCGCTTAGTCGTTCGGGGGAGGGCTACACCTTC. This translates into CASSLALSRSGEGYTF.

The J gene is TRBJ1-2, the V gene TRBV7-2, with 8 bases lining up with TRBD1. Trimming at V came to 4 bases and at J to 8 bases, leaving 9 bases not matched to a gene. Germline-derived CDR1 and CDR2 are SGHTA and FQGNSA. CDR3 length: 14 residues. CDR3 sequence reads: CASSSRGQGGGYTF. Written as DNA, the CDR3 is TGTGCCAGCAGCTCCCGAGGACAGGGAGGGGGCTACACCTTC.

The chain recombines TRBV28 with TRBJ1-6; no clear D gene. V gave up 8 bases and J gave up 0 bases, with 8 bases separating them. The CDR3 has 14 amino acids. The germline V gene encodes CDR1 MDHEN and CDR2 SYDVKM. The CDR3 region has the DNA TGTGCCAGCTCGGGGAGCTCCTATAATTCACCCCTCCACTTT. It translates to CASSGSSYNSPLHF. Supplemented by reference TRBV28 and TRBJ1-6, the full variable domain reads DVKVTQSSRYLVKRTGEKVFLECVQDMDHENMFWYRQDPGLGLRLIYFSYDVKMKEKGDIPEGYSVSREKKERFSLILESASTNQTSMYLCASSGSSYNSPLHFGNGTRLTVT.

The chain has TRBV6-2 or TRBV6-3 and TRBJ1-2; 7 bases are a match to TRBD1. Trimming removed 5 bases from V and 5 bases from J; junction bases left unmatched: 8. The CDR3 is 14 amino acids. Germline CDR1 MNHEY, CDR2 SVGEGT. The CDR3 protein is CASSLPRDSYGYTF. The CDR3 DNA reads as TGTGCCAGCAGTCTTCCTCGGGACAGTTATGGCTACACCTTC.

The table lists this clonotype with a few counts. The chain carries TRBV7-9 and TRBJ2-3; the D call may be TRBD1 or TRBD2 (6 bases each). V lost 3 bases to trimming and J lost 0 bases, with 16 bases between them. Germline V lookup: CDR1 SEHNR, CDR2 FQNEAQ (reference sequence). CDR3 size: 17 residues. The CDR3 DNA sequence: TGTGCCAGCAGCTTGGGGGGAACGGGACACAGCACAGATACGCAGTATTTT. Protein sequence: CASSLGGTGHSTDTQYF. Full variable domain (rest looked up from reference TRBV7-9 and TRBJ2-3): DTGVSQNPRHKITKRGQNVTFRCDPISEHNRLYWYRQTLGQGPEFLTYFQNEAQLEKSRLLSDRFSAERPKGSFSTLEIQRTEQGDSAMYLCASSLGGTGHSTDTQYFGPGTRLTVL.

This sequence joins TRBV12-3 or TRBV12-4 and TRBJ1-2, with a weak D call TRBD1 (5 bases). CDR3 length: 15 residues. Trimming cost V 3 bases and J 1 base, with 12 bases left between them. In nucleotides, the CDR3 is TGTGCCAGCAGTTTTACAGGTTCCAGTAACTATGGCTACACCTTC. It yields the protein CASSFTGSSNYGYTF.

This clonotype was recorded many times. This rearrangement joins TRBV5-1 to TRBJ2-2, with 10 positions matching TRBD1. The V gene's germline CDR1 is SGHRS and CDR2 YFSETQ. J gave up 5 bases and V 4 bases, and 2 bases lay outside the gene matches. This CDR3 spans 14 amino acids. The CDR3 nucleotides are TGCGCCAGCAGCCCGGACAGGGGGACCGGGGAGCTGTTTTTT. Translating gives CASSPDRGTGELFF.

This clonotype occurred many times. The chain couples TRBV20-1 to TRBJ1-5; D gene unclear. The CDR3 runs to 13 residues. CDR1 is DFQATT, CDR2 SNEGSKA, per germline (reference sequence). The V and J ends lost 5 bases and 5 bases respectively, with 13 bases between them. The CDR3 nucleotides read TGCAGTGCTCGCCCGGACGGCGATCAGCCCCAGCATTTT. This encodes CSARPDGDQPQHF.

This clonotype showed up many times. The chain recombines TRBV20-1 with TRBJ1-1; 7 bases fit TRBD1. Losses at the gene ends were 1 base for V and 3 bases for J; bases not matched to a gene: 5. CDR1 and CDR2 from the germline V gene are DFQATT and SNEGSKA (reference sequence). This CDR3 comprises 14 residues. The chain's CDR3 is CSARAFTGDTEAFF. The CDR3 bases are TGCAGTGCTAGAGCCTTCACAGGGGACACTGAAGCTTTCTTT.

This clonotype was counted at least ten times. This rearrangement joins TRBV7-2 to TRBJ2-7; D not certain. Trimming took 1 base from V and 2 from J, leaving 12 bases between them. Germline values: CDR1 SGHTA, CDR2 FQGNSA. This CDR3 contains 15 residues. The CDR3 protein is CASSLDVRQTYEQYF. CDR3 nucleotide sequence: TGTGCCAGCAGCTTAGATGTGCGACAAACCTACGAGCAGTACTTC.

This clonotype has a count of ten or more. The chain combines TRBV4-1 with TRBJ2-5; 10 bases agree with TRBD2. The CDR3 covers 15 residues. V lost 4 bases to trimming and J lost 4 bases; unmatched junction nucleotides: 6. The V gene's germline CDR1 is MGHRA and CDR2 YSYEKL. This CDR3 reads CASSRSGLAPETQYF. The CDR3 DNA reads as TGCGCCAGCAGCCGTTCGGGACTAGCGCCAGAGACCCAGTACTTC.